These T cell receptor beta chains were read from a single sample in a study of shared clonotypes between healthy human individuals. The table came from immunoSEQ multiplex PCR; TCRdb's copy has only in-frame clones and leaves some out. The sample records about 980,000 clones, over 75% being singletons. Sequenced sample: memory CD4+ T cells sorted from blood. The source of these receptors is a man aged 18 to 30 in good health. CDR3s include the opening cysteine and the closing phenylalanine or tryptophan. The order of the fields is clone size, V gene, J gene, D gene, CDR3 DNA, CDR3 protein. The D gene is left open where the match is weak. Where a row states a size, it is once, few, many or the class of an expanded clone; other rows omit it.

>.|TRBV29-1|TRBJ2-1|TRBD2
TGCAGCGTTGAAGGAACTAGCGGGGGGCGTCGCTCCTACAATGAGCAGTTCTTC
CSVEGTSGGRRSYNEQFF
>.|TRBV27|TRBJ2-1|.
TGTGCCAGCACAACGAGGGAGGCGGGCAATGAGCAGTTCTTC
CASTTREAGNEQFF
>.|TRBV5-1|TRBJ1-1|.
TGCGCCAGCAGCTCCGGGAGAAATAAGATGAACACTGAAGCTTTCTTT
CASSSGRNKMNTEAFF
>.|TRBV7-9|TRBJ1-1|TRBD1
TGTGCCAGCACCCAACAGGGGATGGTCACTGAAGCTTTCTTT
CASTQQGMVTEAFF
>.|TRBV10-3|TRBJ1-2|.
TGTGCCATCAGTGAGTCGGGGGTAGTCTATGGCTACACCTTC
CAISESGVVYGYTF
>.|TRBV5-1|TRBJ2-3|.
TGCGCCAGCAGATTACTAGCAGTCACAGATACGCAGTATTTT
CASRLLAVTDTQYF
>once|TRBV14|TRBJ2-5|.
TGTGCCAGCAGCCAATTTTGGGGGTCCGGGGGAAACCAAGAGACCCAGTACTTC
CASSQFWGSGGNQETQYF
>.|TRBV4-1|TRBJ2-2|TRBD2
TGCGCCAGCAGCCAAGATCCGGGGGGGCGAACCGGGGAGCTGTTTTTT
CASSQDPGGRTGELFF
>.|TRBV19|TRBJ2-7|TRBD1
TGTGCCAGTAGTATAGACTCGGGACAGGGGATGACCTACGAGCAGTACTTC
CASSIDSGQGMTYEQYF
>.|TRBV5-8|TRBJ1-2|TRBD1
TGTGCCAGCAGTTGGACAGGGCACTATGGCTACACCTTC
CASSWTGHYGYTF
>.|TRBV7-2|TRBJ2-3|.
TGTGCCAGCAGCTTAATACTAGCTAGCACAGATACGCAGTATTTT
CASSLILASTDTQYF
>.|TRBV5-1|TRBJ2-3|.
TGCGCCAGCAGCTTGGGTCGGGGGGCGCTCACAGATACGCAGTATTTT
CASSLGRGALTDTQYF
>.|TRBV6-6|TRBJ2-7|.
TGTGCCAGCAGTTACCGGCCAGACTCCTACGAGCAGTACTTC
CASSYRPDSYEQYF
>.|TRBV13|TRBJ2-7|.
TGTGCCAGCAGCCCCACGCTCGGGGTTTCCGACGAGCAGTACTTC
CASSPTLGVSDEQYF
>.|TRBV5-4|TRBJ2-7|.
TGTGCCAGCAGCAGAAGGGACCTAGTTTACGAGCAGTACTTC
CASSRRDLVYEQYF
>many|TRBV6-4|TRBJ1-3|TRBD1
TGTGCCAGCAGTGCACAGGGGTTCGGAAACACCATATATTTT
CASSAQGFGNTIYF
>.|TRBV15|TRBJ2-3|TRBD2
TGTGCCACCAGCGCACCTCGGGGGGAGTTAATCACAGATCTGCTCACAGATACGCAGTATTTT
CATSAPRGELITDLLTDTQYF
>.|TRBV7-9|TRBJ2-5|.
TGTGCCAGCAGCCCACGAGGGAGCGGAGCGGCCCAGTACTTC
CASSPRGSGAAQYF
>once|TRBV29-1|TRBJ1-2|.
TGCAGCGTGGGGGGGCAAGTCGATGGCTACACCTTC
CSVGGQVDGYTF
>.|TRBV19|TRBJ1-2|.
TGTGCCAGTAGGACTGAGACCAGGGGCTACACCTTC
CASRTETRGYTF
>.|TRBV2|TRBJ1-2|.
TGTGCCAGCAGTGTTAGGGGAGGCTACACCTTC
CASSVRGGYTF
>many|TRBV19|TRBJ1-5|.
TGTGCCAGTAGTATAATCCCAGCCAGCAATCAGCCCCAGCATTTT
CASSIIPASNQPQHF
>few|TRBV30|TRBJ1-1|.
TGTGCCTGGAGTGTCGAGGGGCGCAGGAACACTGAAGCTTTCTTT
CAWSVEGRRNTEAFF
>.|TRBV27|TRBJ2-6|.
TGTGCCAGCAGGCTAACAGGGGAGGTTGGCGGGACTAGCTCTGGGGCCAACGTCCTGACTTTC
CASRLTGEVGGTSSGANVLTF
>.|TRBV7-2|TRBJ2-1|.
TGTGCCAGCAGCTCCAGACAGTACAATGAGCAGTTCTTC
CASSSRQYNEQFF
>.|TRBV28|TRBJ2-2|TRBD1
TGTGCCAGCACCAGGGGGGGGGAGCTGTTTTTT
CASTRGGELFF
>.|TRBV6-5|TRBJ1-5|.
TGTGCCAGCGCTCTCAGGGAGAGCAATCAGCCCCAGCATTTT
CASALRESNQPQHF
>few|TRBV7-9|TRBJ1-1|TRBD1
TGTGCCAGCAGCTCCCCCGGGACAGCGAACACTGAAGCTTTCTTT
CASSSPGTANTEAFF
>.|TRBV25-1|TRBJ2-1|.
TGTGCCAGCAGTGACCATAGTTTTAGGTTCAATGAGCAGTTCTTC
CASSDHSFRFNEQFF
>.|TRBV7-2|TRBJ2-2|.
TGTGCCAGCAGACTAACTAGCCGCGGGGAGCTGTTTTTT
CASRLTSRGELFF
>.|TRBV7-9|TRBJ2-5|TRBD2
TGTGCCAGCAGCCTGGCGGGGGGCGAAGAGACCCAGTACTTC
CASSLAGGEETQYF
>.|TRBV6-6|TRBJ2-7|.
TGTGCCAGCAGTCCCCTGACTAAGGAGCCGGGCGAGCAGTACTTC
CASSPLTKEPGEQYF
>.|TRBV7-9|TRBJ1-2|TRBD1
TGTGCCAGCAGCCCAGGACAGGGAAACTATGGCTACACCTTC
CASSPGQGNYGYTF
>.|TRBV7-7|TRBJ2-5|.
TGTGCTAGCAGTTATGGACTTCAAGAGACCCAGTACTTC
CASSYGLQETQYF
>.|TRBV28|TRBJ1-5|.
TGTGCCAGCAGTTCCGATCAGCCCCAGCATTTT
CASSSDQPQHF
>.|TRBV5-6|TRBJ2-7|TRBD1
TGTGCCAGCAGCCCGGACAGGGTAAACCCCTACGAGCAGTACTTC
CASSPDRVNPYEQYF
>.|TRBV27|TRBJ2-1|.
TGTGCCAGCGGGGATTGGGATGAGCAGTTCTTC
CASGDWDEQFF
>.|TRBV30|TRBJ2-2|.
TGTGCCTGGAGTAATAGGGCTATCCTCACCGGGGAGCTGTTTTTT
CAWSNRAILTGELFF
>.|TRBV4-3|TRBJ1-1|.
TGCGCCAGCAGCCCGCGGGGGAGCGGGAACACTGAAGCTTTCTTT
CASSPRGSGNTEAFF
>.|TRBV10-3|TRBJ2-7|TRBD2
TGTGCCATCAGTGAGTATAGCGGGAGCCCCTACGAGCAGTACTTC
CAISEYSGSPYEQYF
>.|TRBV7-2|TRBJ2-3|.
TGTGCCAGCAGCCTAGCGTACGGGAGAGGCACAGATACGCAGTATTTT
CASSLAYGRGTDTQYF
>.|TRBV19|TRBJ2-1|.
TGTGCCAGTAGGGCAGGGGTGAGCTCCTACAATGAGCAGTTCTTC
CASRAGVSSYNEQFF
>.|TRBV30|TRBJ1-4|.
TGTGCCTGGGGTGGGGGCCTTAATGAAAAACTGTTTTTT
CAWGGGLNEKLFF
>.|TRBV7-2|TRBJ1-6|.
TGTGCCAGCAGCTTAGCCGGGGGGCTCTTAAATTCACCCCTCCACTTT
CASSLAGGLLNSPLHF
>.|TRBV5-4|TRBJ2-7|.
TGTGCCAGCAGTCGCTCCTCGACCGATTACGAGCAGTACTTC
CASSRSSTDYEQYF
>.|TRBV10-2|TRBJ2-6|.
TGCGCCAGCCAGTTCGCAGGGGCCAACGTCCTGACTTTC
CASQFAGANVLTF
>few|TRBV6-1|TRBJ2-1|TRBD2
TGTGCCACCCGACTAGCGGGGGGGGAGCAGTTCTTC
CATRLAGGEQFF
>.|TRBV19|TRBJ1-1|TRBD1
TGTGCCAGTAGTACACAGGGGAGCACTGAAGCTTTCTTT
CASSTQGSTEAFF
>.|TRBV19|TRBJ2-7|TRBD1
TGTGCCAGTAGTGTCGGGACAGGTCCCTACGAGCAGTACTTC
CASSVGTGPYEQYF
>.|TRBV6-6|TRBJ1-2|.
TGTGCCAGCAGTCCCGGTTGGGGGGAGGGCTACACCTTC
CASSPGWGEGYTF
>.|TRBV6-6|TRBJ2-7|.
TGTGCCAGCAGAGCACCAGGGAGTCTCTGGGAGCAGTACTTC
CASRAPGSLWEQYF
>.|TRBV19|TRBJ2-4|.
TGTGCCAGTAGTATAGATCTCTTTCCCGGGACAATTAAAAACATTCAGTACTTC
CASSIDLFPGTIKNIQYF